This TCR beta chain was profiled in a study of cytomegalovirus exposure and HLA in healthy donors (dated by TCRdb to about 2017). In terms of the full investigation: An earlier analysis of 587 of the donors reported 250 to 300 Gb of sequence data and 95 million to 140 million unique TCR beta sequences obtained from around 180 million T cells. All discovery cohort repertoires had been generated on a single sequencing platform. A separate validation cohort of more than 100 different subjects was used in addition to the approximately 610-subject first cohort. Donor age, sex, ethnicity and CMV serostatus were compiled alongside the repertoire data. An early release that covered fewer than 750 HLA-typed donors contained approximately 300 gigabases of sequencing data and around 85 million unique TCR sequences. In a later analysis, previously published TCR beta repertoires from 550 to 750 donors were re-analyzed and high-resolution HLA genotyping was added so that TCR occurrence patterns could be studied. Both class I and class II loci were covered by HLA typing, at four-digit resolution. The study aimed to test whether signatures of past pathogen exposure could be identified by cataloging public T cell receptors. Across roughly 420 genotyped donors of the cohort, an average of roughly 250,000 unique TCR beta nucleotide sequences per donor were sequenced, and 15% to 20% of those sequences were non-productive. Typing coverage varied by locus: about 620-640 donors for A, B, C, DRB1 and DQB1; under 550 for DQA1; nearly 610 for DPA1; roughly 450 for DPB1. The later analysis used no new phenotypic data to find candidate immune exposures, relying instead on TCR beta sequences and their occurrence across donors. Because of strong linkage in the cohort, a few DR-DQ haplotypes were treated as single units for association and clustering. The genetic ancestry cluster associated with self-reported Caucasian donors included about four fifths of the 350 to 500 genotyped donors. The study combined high-throughput TCR immunosequencing, statistical association of individual TCRs with disease status, and machine learning to predict cytomegalovirus infection status. The T cell repertoires of roughly 660 subjects were profiled by immunosequencing and related to cytomegalovirus serostatus. An earlier analysis of some 600 of the donors applied high-throughput TCR beta sequencing to assess whether each TCR beta V gene segment acted as functional or pseudogenic. A later genetic analysis took genome-wide SNP genotypes for about three fifths of the 666 donors and used that subset as a discovery cohort.

Results and caveats for the whole study, not just this receptor: The study gave a list of under 200 TCR beta chains associated with cytomegalovirus. In an earlier analysis of fewer than 700 of the donors, most TCR beta V segments appeared in productive rearrangements about 87% or about 30% of the time, broadly matching IMGT annotations. Because counts were too low, around 17 rarely observed V segments, including chromosome 9 orphons, were left out of the earlier analysis of approximately 500 of the donors. V-gene and J-gene trimming of TCR beta chains was associated with a missense DCLRE1C variant in a later genetic analysis, and the association was replicated in an independent cohort. At a false discovery rate of 0.05, a later analysis linked fewer than 20,000 TCR beta sequences to specific HLA alleles. A later analysis found that most CMV-associated TCR beta chains appeared HLA-restricted, with HLA associations seemingly driven largely by CMV exposure. In vitro tests confirmed that a few of the cytomegalovirus-associated TCR beta chains recognize cytomegalovirus antigens. The classifier was reported to diagnose cytomegalovirus status with high specificity and sensitivity in both the original and validation cohorts. The presence/absence analyses assumed that sequencing depth was roughly uniform across donors, and that assumption may not be true. According to the authors, the approach could potentially be generalized to other disease states and immunological phenotypes. In a later analysis, HLA-associated TCR beta chains showed more clonal expansion and lower generation probabilities than non-associated chains that were equally common. For the cohort, immune exposure information was limited to CMV serostatus. A cluster of highly shared sequence variants was judged likely to be a technical artifact of the sequencing pipeline. Across donors, most TCR sequences were observed very rarely, whereas some public TCRs were present in many individuals. In a later genetic analysis, fewer N-insertions in productive TCRs were reported among donors in an Asian-associated ancestry cluster than the roughly 700-donor mean. Correlated functional status among segregating V segments might be attributable to linkage disequilibrium, but an unknown experimental factor could not be ruled out. A further reported finding was that TCR beta sequences accurately predicted the HLA-A and HLA-B alleles for most subjects in the first cohort. Some IMGT-functional V segments, including TRBV6-2 and TRBV6-3, could not be told apart with the 87-base-pair reads, so those segments were excluded. Strong co-occurrence of HLA alleles, especially DR and DQ, made assigning TCR associations to individual alleles difficult. Because some donors lacked HLA typing at each locus, the association tests relied only on the typed subset. According to a later analysis, TCR association rates differed among HLA loci, with DRB1 alleles showing the most associated TCRs and HLA-C alleles showing the fewest. In this cohort, only TCR beta chains were sequenced, and detectable features were limited by the absence of alpha or paired-chain data. A later analysis reported that several top co-occurrence clusters appeared linked to parvovirus B19, influenza, CMV and Epstein-Barr virus.

Germline trimming amounts to 2 bases on V and 1 base on J, with 8 as the count of junction bases outside the gene matches. The germline V gene (reference sequence) provides CDR1 SGHNT and CDR2 YYREEE. From its cysteine to its phenylalanine, the CDR3 spans 17 amino acids. Solely the CDR3 DNA is kept, with 51 bases framed from the first base. The cohort was made up of 650 to 700 healthy bone marrow donors. Cohort members were all nominally healthy when sampled, although unrecorded immune exposures were likely present. The donor was CMV seropositive and belonged to the group of more than 250 seropositive cohort members. Each donor provided a peripheral blood sample, and peripheral blood mononuclear cells were used for TCR beta sequencing. Genomic DNA extraction from the blood cell samples was performed with the Qiagen DNeasy Blood Extraction Kit. On this clone: Its antigen is not yet known. No clone much larger than this one lies a single base away; base qualities are absent.

Libraries came from the immunoSEQ multiplex PCR assay. For the multiplex PCR, a mixture combining 60 forward primers for TCR Vbeta segments and 13 reverse primers for TCR Jbeta segments was used. The CDR3 region of rearranged TCR beta genes was amplified from genomic DNA with a multiplex PCR assay. On the Illumina HiSeq System, the amplified TCR beta libraries were sequenced as 87-base-pair reads. The study's own analysis went as follows. Across the 670 or so repertoires, a later analysis counted approximately 83 million unique TCR beta chains, roughly 11 million of which were shared by at least two donors. A nearest-neighbor algorithm error-corrected the raw reads and collapsed the reads into unique sequences, merging closely related sequences to remove PCR and sequencing errors. Alignment of CDR3 sequences to IMGT reference sequences was used to assign V, D and J gene segments. Each retained sequence needed at least a six-nucleotide match to both a V gene segment and a J gene segment. A rearrangement counted as productive if the CDR3 had no stop codons and remained in frame with V and J, and every other rearrangement counted as non-productive. Following IMGT convention, CDR3 was defined as the stretch from the second conserved V-encoded cysteine to the conserved J-encoded phenylalanine. The earlier analysis of some 580 of the donors excluded any sequence lacking an unambiguous match to a single V gene segment. An earlier analysis of 587 of the donors classified V segments as functional when productive rearrangements were above 56.7% and as segregating when the standard deviation between donors was above 5%. To diagnose cytomegalovirus status from the catalog of TCR beta chain sequences, a statistical classification framework was built. V and J gene assignment, in a later analysis, came from comparing TCR nucleotide sequences with IMGT/GENE-DB human TR gene sequences. The TCRdist pipeline was used in a later analysis to assign CDR3 sequences and most-parsimonious VDJ recombination scenarios. In a later analysis, each TCR beta chain was defined by its CDR3 amino acid sequence together with its V-gene family, and reads lacking a unique V-gene family were excluded. A later analysis removed 450 to 600 highly shared, low-generation-probability nucleotide sequences to deal with suspected cross-contamination and a sequencing artifact. In a later analysis, a clonal expansion index was calculated for each public chain from normalized within-repertoire ranks of inferred template counts. In a later analysis, generation probabilities were computed using a VDJ recombination model fitted to out-of-frame rearrangements, and the results were checked against IGoR. In a later analysis, TCR-TCR, TCR-HLA and TCR-CMV co-occurrence was scored with hypergeometric tests, and a repertoire-size bias correction was applied to TCR pairs. False discovery rates were estimated in a later analysis by permuting HLA or CMV assignments 20 times. A later analysis grouped co-occurring TCRs with DBSCAN, adding TCRdist sequence similarity when clustering within HLA-allele-positive subsets. Repertoires with fewer than 30,000 or more than 120,000 public chains were left out of co-occurrence clustering, as were four to six repertoires with anomalous nucleotide sharing. TCRdb took over this immuneACCESS table, retaining in-frame rearrangements with V and J assigned. Such tables are incomplete; in checked studies, under half of the missing clones stem from an unresolved V gene, and the remainder is unexplained. V and J calls and clone size follow that table, whereas D and trimming were derived from the DNA. This sample lists about 110,000 clones; around 80% were detected once. The ten largest account for roughly 6.5% of the sample.

This clonotype was sampled from a woman aged 50 to 65 in good health and CMV-seropositive. The sample taken for sequencing was PBMCs. The rearranged chain carries TRBV5-4 and TRBJ1-4, with TRBD1 identical over 7 junction bases. The CDR3 sequence is CASSLSKRGRTNEKLFF. At the DNA level, the sequence is TGTGCCAGCAGCTTAAGCAAAAGGGGGCGAACTAATGAAAAACTGTTTTTT.